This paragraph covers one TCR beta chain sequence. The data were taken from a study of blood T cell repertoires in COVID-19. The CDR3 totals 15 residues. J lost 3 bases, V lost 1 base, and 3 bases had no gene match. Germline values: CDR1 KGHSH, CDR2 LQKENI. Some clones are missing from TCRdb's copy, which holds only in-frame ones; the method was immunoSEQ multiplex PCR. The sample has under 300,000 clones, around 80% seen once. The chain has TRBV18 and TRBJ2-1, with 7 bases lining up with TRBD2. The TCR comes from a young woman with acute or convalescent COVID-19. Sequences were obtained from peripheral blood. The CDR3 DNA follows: TGTGCCAGCTCACCACGGCGGGACTACTACAATGAGCAGTTCTTC. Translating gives CASSPRRDYYNEQFF.